Sequencing of this T cell receptor beta chain was carried out in a study of T cell responses to AZD1222 COVID-19 vaccine. This clone was detected once. As yet, its antigen is unknown. V trimming: 2 bases; J trimming: 5 bases; junction bases outside the gene matches: 9. CDR3 length: 16 residues. Per germline, CDR1 SGHTA and CDR2 FQGNSA. It was second doses at about 4 or about 12 weeks that were pooled. Sequencing was performed with immunoSEQ multiplex PCR; in TCRdb, only in-frame clones are kept and a portion is missing. The sample has some 100,000 clones, roughly 86% seen once. Whole-study results and caveats: Among those given AZD1222, only 5 to 7 were seropositive at baseline. Spike was spanned by vaccine-associated CD4 TCRs, with dominance at 160-218 and 743-854.

The sample here was peripheral blood, taken 28 days after the second AZD1222 dose. The TCR originated in an adult who received the AZD1222 COVID-19 vaccine. The chain combines TRBV7-2 with TRBJ2-1, with TRBD2 matching over 7 bases. The chain's CDR3 is CASSLRGGRVDNEQFF. The CDR3 nucleotides read TGTGCCAGCAGCTTACGGGGCGGGAGAGTCGACAATGAGCAGTTCTTC.